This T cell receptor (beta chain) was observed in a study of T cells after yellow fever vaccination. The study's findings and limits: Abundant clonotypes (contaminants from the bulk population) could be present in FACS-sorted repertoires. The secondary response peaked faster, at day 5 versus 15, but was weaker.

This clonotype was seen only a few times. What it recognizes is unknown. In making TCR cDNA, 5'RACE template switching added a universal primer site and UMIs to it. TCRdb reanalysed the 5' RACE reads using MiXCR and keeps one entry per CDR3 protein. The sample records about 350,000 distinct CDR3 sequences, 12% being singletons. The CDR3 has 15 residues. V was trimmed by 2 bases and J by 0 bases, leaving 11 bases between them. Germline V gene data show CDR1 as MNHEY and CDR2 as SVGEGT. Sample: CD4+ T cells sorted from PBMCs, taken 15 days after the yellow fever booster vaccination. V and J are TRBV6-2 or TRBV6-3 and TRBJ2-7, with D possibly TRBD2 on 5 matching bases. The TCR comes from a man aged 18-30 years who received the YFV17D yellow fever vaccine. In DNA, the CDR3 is TGTGCCAGCAGTTACACGGGGTTGAGCTCCTACGAGCAGTACTTC. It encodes CASSYTGLSSYEQYF.